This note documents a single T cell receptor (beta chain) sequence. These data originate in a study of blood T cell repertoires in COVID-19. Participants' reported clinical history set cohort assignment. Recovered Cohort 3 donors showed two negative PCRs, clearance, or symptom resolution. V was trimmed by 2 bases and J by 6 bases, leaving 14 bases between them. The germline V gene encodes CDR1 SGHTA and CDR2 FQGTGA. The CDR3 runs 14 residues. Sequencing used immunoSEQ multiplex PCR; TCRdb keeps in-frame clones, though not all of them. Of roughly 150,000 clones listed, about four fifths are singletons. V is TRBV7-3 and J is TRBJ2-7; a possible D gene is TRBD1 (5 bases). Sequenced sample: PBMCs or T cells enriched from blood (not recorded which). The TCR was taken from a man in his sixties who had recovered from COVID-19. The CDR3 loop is CASSLGGQVGEQYF. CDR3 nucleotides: TGTGCCAGCAGCTTAGGCGGACAAGTCGGCGAGCAGTACTTC.